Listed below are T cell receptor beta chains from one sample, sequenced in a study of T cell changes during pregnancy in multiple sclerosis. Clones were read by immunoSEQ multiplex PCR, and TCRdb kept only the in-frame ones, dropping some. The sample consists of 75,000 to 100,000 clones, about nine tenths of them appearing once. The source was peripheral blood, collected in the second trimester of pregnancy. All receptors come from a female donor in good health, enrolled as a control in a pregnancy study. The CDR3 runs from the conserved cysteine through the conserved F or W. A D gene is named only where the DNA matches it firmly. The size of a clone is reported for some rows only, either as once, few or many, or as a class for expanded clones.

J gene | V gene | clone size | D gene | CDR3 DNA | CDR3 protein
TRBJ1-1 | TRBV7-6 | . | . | TGTGCCAGCAGCCCGCGAGGAACTGAAGCTTTCTTT | CASSPRGTEAFF
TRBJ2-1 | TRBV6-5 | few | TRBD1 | TGTGCCAGCAGTTACTCGAACAGGGGGCCCTACAATGAGCAGTTCTTC | CASSYSNRGPYNEQFF
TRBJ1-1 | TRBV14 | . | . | TGTGCCAGCAGCCAAGAAGACCCCGAGGTGAGGGCTTTCTTT | CASSQEDPEVRAFF
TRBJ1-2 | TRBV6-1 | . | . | TGTGCCAGCAGTGAAGTCAGGGCTAACTATGGCTACACCTTC | CASSEVRANYGYTF
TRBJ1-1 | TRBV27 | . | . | TGTGCCACCGACACGGGGACTGAAGCTTTCTTT | CATDTGTEAFF
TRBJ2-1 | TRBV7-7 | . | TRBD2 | TGTGCTAGCAGCTCCGGGGAGGGGAGCGGGAGGTTAATCGATGAGCAGTTCTTC | CASSSGEGSGRLIDEQFF
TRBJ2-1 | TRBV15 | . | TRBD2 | TGTGCCACCAGCAGAGATCGGGCTCTAGCGGACCCTTCAAATGAGCAGTTCTTC | CATSRDRALADPSNEQFF
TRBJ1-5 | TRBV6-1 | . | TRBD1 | TGTGCCAGCACCCCGGGACAGGGGGCGCTTCAGCCCCAGCATTTT | CASTPGQGALQPQHF
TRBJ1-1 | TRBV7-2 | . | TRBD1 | TGTGCCAGCAGCTTAGCGGGACAGGTGAACACTGAAGCTTTCTTT | CASSLAGQVNTEAFF
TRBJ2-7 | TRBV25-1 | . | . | TGTGCCAGCAGTGAAAGGGTAGCGTACGAGCAGTACTTC | CASSERVAYEQYF
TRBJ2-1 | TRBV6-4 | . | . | TGTGCCAGCAGCTCCAGGGGATGGAATGAGCAGTTCTTC | CASSSRGWNEQFF
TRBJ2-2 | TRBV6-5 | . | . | TGTGCCAGCAGTTATGAGGGTTTAGACGGGGAGCTGTTTTTT | CASSYEGLDGELFF
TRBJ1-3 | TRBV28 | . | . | TGTGCCAGCAGCCATACCGGGACATACGGGGACACCATATATTTT | CASSHTGTYGDTIYF
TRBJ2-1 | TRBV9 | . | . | TGTGCCAGCAATAAGGGGGGGGCTGACAATGAGCAGTTCTTC | CASNKGGADNEQFF
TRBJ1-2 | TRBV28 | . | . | TGTGCCAGCAGTTCTCGACCCAGACTCTATGGCTACACCTTC | CASSSRPRLYGYTF
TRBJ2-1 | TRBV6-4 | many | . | TGTGCCAGCAGTGACTCCGAGGCACAGGGCTCGGAGCAGTTCTTC | CASSDSEAQGSEQFF
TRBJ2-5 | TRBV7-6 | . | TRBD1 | TGTGCCAGCAGCTCGCTGGGGACAGGGAGAGAGACCCAGTACTTC | CASSSLGTGRETQYF
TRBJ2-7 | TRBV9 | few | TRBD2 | TGTGCCAGCAGCCCAACGAGGACTAGCGGGACTTCCGAGCAGTACTTC | CASSPTRTSGTSEQYF